This section outlines one T cell receptor (beta chain) sequence together with its context. The entry originates in a study of blood T cell repertoires in COVID-19. The wider study: T cells, B-cell-depleted T cells, or PBMCs provided the cDNA or gDNA that served as material.

The method was immunoSEQ multiplex PCR; TCRdb's version includes in-frame clones alone and lacks a portion of them. The table shows 250,000 to 300,000 clones, with roughly nine tenths occurring only once. The CDR3 spans 12 residues. V dropped 3 bases and J dropped 7 bases, with 9 bases sitting between them. The germline CDR1 and CDR2 sequences are LGHDT and YNNKEL (reference sequence). V is TRBV3-1 (or the pseudogene TRBV3-2) and J is TRBJ1-2; D is unclear. The sample was peripheral blood. The origin of this receptor is a woman in her forties or fifties who had recovered from COVID-19. In DNA, the CDR3 is TGTGCCAGCAGCCAGTCAGATATTGGCTACACCTTC. It translates to CASSQSDIGYTF.